Detailed here is one TCR beta chain. With 3 bases clipped from V and 0 bases from J, the junction kept 4 bases outside the gene matches. In germline, CDR1 is KGHSH, CDR2 LQKENI. The length of the CDR3 is 15 residues. The TCR library protocol attached unique molecular identifiers to the individual cDNA molecules. From the 5' RACE reads, TCRdb called clonotypes with MiXCR, one entry per CDR3 protein. The sample yields under 85,000 distinct CDR3 sequences, roughly 13% seen once. These data belong to a study of early T cells in non-severe SARS-CoV-2 infection. The sequence derives from an adult who was a healthcare worker with PCR-confirmed SARS-CoV-2 infection or an uninfected control (not recorded which). The specimen was whole blood. The chain uses TRBV18 and TRBJ2-7, with 8 bases that match TRBD1. CDR3 loop: CASSPSGQDSYEQYF. CDR3 DNA sequence: TGTGCCAGCTCACCTTCGGGACAGGACTCCTACGAGCAGTACTTC.